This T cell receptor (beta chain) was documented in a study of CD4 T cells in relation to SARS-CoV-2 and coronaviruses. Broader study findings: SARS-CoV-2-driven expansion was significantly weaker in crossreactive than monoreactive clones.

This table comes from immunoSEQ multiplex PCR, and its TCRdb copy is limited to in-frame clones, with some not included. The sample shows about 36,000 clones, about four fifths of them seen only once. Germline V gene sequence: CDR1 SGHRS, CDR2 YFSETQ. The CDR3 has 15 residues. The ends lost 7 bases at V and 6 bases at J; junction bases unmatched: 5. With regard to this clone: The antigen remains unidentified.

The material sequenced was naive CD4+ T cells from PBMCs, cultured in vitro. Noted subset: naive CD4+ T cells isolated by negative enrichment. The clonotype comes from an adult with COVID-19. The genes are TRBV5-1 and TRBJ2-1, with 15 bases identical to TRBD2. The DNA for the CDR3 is TGCGCCAGCCACGGACTAGCGGGAGGGCCCAATGAGCAGTTCTTC. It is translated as CASHGLAGGPNEQFF.